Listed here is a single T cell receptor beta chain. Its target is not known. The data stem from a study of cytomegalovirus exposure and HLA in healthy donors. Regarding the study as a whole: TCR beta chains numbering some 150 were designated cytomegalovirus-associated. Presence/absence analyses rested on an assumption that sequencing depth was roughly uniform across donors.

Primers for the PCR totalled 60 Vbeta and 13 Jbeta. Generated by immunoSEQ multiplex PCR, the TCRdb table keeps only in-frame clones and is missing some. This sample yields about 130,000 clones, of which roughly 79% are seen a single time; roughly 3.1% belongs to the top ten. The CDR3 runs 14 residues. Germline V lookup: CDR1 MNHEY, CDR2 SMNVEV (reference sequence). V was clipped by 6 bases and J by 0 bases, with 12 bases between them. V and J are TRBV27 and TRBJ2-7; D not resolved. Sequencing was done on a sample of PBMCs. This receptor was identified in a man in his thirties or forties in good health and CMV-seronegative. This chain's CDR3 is CASSVARSSYEQYF. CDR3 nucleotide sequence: TGTGCCAGCAGCGTGGCGCGGAGCTCCTACGAGCAGTACTTC.